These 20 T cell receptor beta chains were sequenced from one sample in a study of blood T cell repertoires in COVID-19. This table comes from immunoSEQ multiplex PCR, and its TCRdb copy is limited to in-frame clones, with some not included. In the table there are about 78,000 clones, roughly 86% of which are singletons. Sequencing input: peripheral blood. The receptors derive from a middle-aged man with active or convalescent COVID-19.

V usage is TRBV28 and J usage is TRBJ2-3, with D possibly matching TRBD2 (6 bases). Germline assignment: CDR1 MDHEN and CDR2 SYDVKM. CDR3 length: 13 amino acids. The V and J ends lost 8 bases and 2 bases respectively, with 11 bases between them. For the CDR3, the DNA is TGTGCCAGCGCGGGACTCCACACAGATACGCAGTATTTT. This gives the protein CASAGLHTDTQYF.

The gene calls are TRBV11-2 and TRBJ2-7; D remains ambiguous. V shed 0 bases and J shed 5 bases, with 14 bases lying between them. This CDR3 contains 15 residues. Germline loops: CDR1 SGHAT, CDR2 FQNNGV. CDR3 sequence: CASSLEGRPWNEQYV. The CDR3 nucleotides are TGTGCCAGCAGCTTAGAGGGCAGGCCCTGGAACGAGCAGTACGTC.

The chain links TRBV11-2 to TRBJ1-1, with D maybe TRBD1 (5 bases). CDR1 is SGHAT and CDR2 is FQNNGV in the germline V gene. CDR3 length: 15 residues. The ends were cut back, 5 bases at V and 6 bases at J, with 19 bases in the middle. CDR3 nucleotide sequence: TGTGCCAGCAGCCCGAACACGGGCGGGACCGCTGAAGCTTTCTTT. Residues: CASSPNTGGTAEAFF.

CDR3 bases: TGTGCCAGCAGTCGAACAGGGGACTCGGGCTACGAGCAGTACTTC. As protein: CASSRTGDSGYEQYF. The chain has TRBV6-5 and TRBJ2-7; D is possibly TRBD1 (7 bases). The germline V gene encodes CDR1 MNHEY and CDR2 SVGAGI. Trimming removed 5 bases at V and 3 bases at J, with 17 bases between. This CDR3 is built from 15 residues.

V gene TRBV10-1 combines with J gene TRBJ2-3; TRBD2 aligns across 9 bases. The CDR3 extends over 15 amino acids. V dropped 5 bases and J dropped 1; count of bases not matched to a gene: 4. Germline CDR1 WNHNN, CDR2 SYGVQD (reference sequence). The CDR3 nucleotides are TGCGCCAGCAGTTCGGGACTAGCCGGCACAGATACGCAGTATTTT. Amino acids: CASSSGLAGTDTQYF.

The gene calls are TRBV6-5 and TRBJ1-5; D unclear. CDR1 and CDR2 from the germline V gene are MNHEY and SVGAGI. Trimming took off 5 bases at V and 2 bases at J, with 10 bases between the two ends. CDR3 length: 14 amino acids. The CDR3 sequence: CASSPYNGNQPQHF. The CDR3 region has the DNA TGTGCCAGCAGTCCCTATAATGGCAATCAGCCCCAGCATTTT.

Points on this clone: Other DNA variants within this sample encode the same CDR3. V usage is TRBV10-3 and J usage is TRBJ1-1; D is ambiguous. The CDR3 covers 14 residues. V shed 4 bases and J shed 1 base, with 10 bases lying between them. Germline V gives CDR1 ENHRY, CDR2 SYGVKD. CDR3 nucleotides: TGTGCCATCAGTGGGGGAGGCGAGAACACTGAAGCTTTCTTT. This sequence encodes CAISGGGENTEAFF.

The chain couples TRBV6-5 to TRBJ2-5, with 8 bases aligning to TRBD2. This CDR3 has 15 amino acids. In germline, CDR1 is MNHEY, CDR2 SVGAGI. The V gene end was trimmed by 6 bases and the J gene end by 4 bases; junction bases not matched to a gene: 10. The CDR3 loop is CASSPGTRTAETQYF. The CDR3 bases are TGTGCCAGCAGCCCCGGGACTAGAACTGCAGAGACCCAGTACTTC.

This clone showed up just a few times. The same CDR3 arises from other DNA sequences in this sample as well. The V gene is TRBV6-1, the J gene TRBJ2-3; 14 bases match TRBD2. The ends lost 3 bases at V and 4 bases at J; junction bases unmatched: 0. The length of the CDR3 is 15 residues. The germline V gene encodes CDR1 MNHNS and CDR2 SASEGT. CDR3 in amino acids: CASSETSGGADTQYF. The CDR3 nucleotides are TGTGCCAGCAGTGAGACTAGCGGGGGGGCAGATACGCAGTATTTT.

The CDR3 reads CASSSVQGGETQYF. CDR3 in DNA: TGTGCCAGCAGTTCCGTACAGGGTGGGGAGACCCAGTACTTC. V and J are TRBV6-5 and TRBJ2-5, with D perhaps TRBD1 (6 bases). CDR1 is MNHEY, CDR2 SVGAGI, per germline. Trimming removed 4 bases at V and 5 bases at J, with 14 bases between. The CDR3 spans 14 residues.

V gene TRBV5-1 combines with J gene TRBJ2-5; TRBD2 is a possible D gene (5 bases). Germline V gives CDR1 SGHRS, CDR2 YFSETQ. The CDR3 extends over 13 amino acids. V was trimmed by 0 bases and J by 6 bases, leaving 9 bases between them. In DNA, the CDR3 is TGCGCCAGCAGCTTGGATGGGGAGAAGACCCAGTACTTC. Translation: CASSLDGEKTQYF.

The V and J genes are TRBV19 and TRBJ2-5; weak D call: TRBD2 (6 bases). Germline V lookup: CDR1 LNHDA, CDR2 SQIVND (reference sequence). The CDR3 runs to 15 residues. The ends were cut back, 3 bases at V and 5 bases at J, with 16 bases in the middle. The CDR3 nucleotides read TGTGCCAGTAGTATCGGAGGGGCCCCCCAGGAGACCCAGTACTTC. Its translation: CASSIGGAPQETQYF.

The CDR3 DNA follows: TGTGCCAGTAGTACCCAGGGGGTAGGTAGCACAGATACGCAGTATTTT. Its translation is CASSTQGVGSTDTQYF. This sequence joins TRBV19 and TRBJ2-3, with 7 bases matching TRBD1. CDR1 is LNHDA and CDR2 is SQIVND in the germline V gene (reference sequence). The V gene end was trimmed by 4 bases and the J gene end by 0 bases; junction bases not matched to a gene: 7. This CDR3 has 16 residues.

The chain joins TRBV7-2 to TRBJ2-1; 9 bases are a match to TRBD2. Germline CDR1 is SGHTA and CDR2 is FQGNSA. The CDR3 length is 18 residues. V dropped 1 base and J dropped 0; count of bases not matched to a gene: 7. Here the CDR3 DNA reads TGTGCCAGCAGCTTAGAAAGAGGCGGGGGGGCCTCCTACAATGAGCAGTTCTTC. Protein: CASSLERGGGASYNEQFF.

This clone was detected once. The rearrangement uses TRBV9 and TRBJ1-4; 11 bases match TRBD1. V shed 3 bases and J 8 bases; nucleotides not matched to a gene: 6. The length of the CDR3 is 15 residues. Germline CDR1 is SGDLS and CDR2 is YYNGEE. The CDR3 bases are TGTGCCAGCAGCGGGACAGGGGGCGAGGGGGAAAAACTGTTTTTT. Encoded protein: CASSGTGGEGEKLFF.

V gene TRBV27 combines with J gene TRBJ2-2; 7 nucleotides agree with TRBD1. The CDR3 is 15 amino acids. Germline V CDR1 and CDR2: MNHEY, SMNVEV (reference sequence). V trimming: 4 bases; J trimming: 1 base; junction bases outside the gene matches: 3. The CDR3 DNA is TGTGCCAGCAGTTCGACAGGGCGGAACACCGGGGAGCTGTTTTTT. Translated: CASSSTGRNTGELFF.

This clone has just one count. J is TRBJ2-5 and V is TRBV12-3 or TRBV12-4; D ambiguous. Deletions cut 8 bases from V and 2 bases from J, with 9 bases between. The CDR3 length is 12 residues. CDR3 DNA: TGTGCCAGCTCGCGCCTGCAAGAGACCCAGTACTTC. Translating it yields CASSRLQETQYF.

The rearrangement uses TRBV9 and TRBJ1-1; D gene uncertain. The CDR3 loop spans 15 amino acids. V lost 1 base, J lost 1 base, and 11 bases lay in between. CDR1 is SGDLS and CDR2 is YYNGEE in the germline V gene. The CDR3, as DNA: TGTGCCAGCAGCGTACTTTCAGATGAGAACACTGAAGCTTTCTTT. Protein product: CASSVLSDENTEAFF. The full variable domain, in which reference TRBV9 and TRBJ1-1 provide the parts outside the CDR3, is DSGVTQTPKHLITATGQRVTLRCSPRSGDLSVYWYQQSLDQGLQFLIQYYNGEERAKGNILERFSAQQFPDLHSELNLSSLELGDSALYFCASSVLSDENTEAFFGQGTRLTVV.

CDR3 amino acids: CASSFIPTQYF. The CDR3 bases are TGTGCCAGCAGCTTTATCCCGACCCAGTACTTC. The rearrangement joins TRBV5-8 to TRBJ2-5; D is uncertain. The V end was cut by 2 bases, the J end by 7 bases, with 6 bases between. This CDR3 comprises 11 residues. Per germline, CDR1 SGHTS and CDR2 YDEGEE.

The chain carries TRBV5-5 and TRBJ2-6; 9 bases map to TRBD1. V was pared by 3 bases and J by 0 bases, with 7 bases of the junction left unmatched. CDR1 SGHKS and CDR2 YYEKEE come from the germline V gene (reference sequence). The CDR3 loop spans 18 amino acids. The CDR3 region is CASSSPGQGVSGANVLTF. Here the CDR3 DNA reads TGTGCCAGCAGCTCGCCGGGACAGGGAGTCTCTGGGGCCAACGTCCTGACTTTC.